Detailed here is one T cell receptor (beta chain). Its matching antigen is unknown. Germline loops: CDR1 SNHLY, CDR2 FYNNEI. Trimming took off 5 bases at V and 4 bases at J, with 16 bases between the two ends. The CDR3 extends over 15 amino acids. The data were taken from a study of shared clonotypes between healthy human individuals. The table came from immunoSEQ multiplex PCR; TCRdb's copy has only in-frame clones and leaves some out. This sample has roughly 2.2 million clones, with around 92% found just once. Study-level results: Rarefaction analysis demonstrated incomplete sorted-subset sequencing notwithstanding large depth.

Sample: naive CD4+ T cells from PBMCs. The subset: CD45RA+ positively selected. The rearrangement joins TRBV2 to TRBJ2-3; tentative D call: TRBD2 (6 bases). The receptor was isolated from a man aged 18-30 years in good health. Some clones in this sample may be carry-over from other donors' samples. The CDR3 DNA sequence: TGTGCCAGCAGTTCGACTATGACTAGTTCAGATACGCAGTATTTT. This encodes CASSSTMTSSDTQYF.